Shown below are 11 T cell receptor beta chains from a single sample sequenced in a study of regulatory and conventional T cells in RAG deficiency. Clones were read by immunoSEQ multiplex PCR, and TCRdb kept only the in-frame ones, dropping some. Here the sample spans roughly 530 clones, around 66% being singletons. Sequencing was done on a sample of CD8+ T cells sorted from blood. The receptor set was obtained from a human donor with RAG deficiency presenting as severe combined immunodeficiency.

The rearrangement joins TRBV11-2 to TRBJ2-1; the match to TRBD2 covers 8 bases. Germline CDR1 is SGHAT and CDR2 is FQNNGV. The J segment lost 3 bases and the V segment lost 6 bases, leaving 7 bases of the junction unmatched. The CDR3 is 15 amino acids. The CDR3 reads CASRMVAGHYNEQFF. The CDR3 nucleotides are TGTGCCAGCAGGATGGTAGCGGGGCACTACAATGAGCAGTTCTTC.

V gene TRBV15 combines with J gene TRBJ1-2; D gene uncertain. V dropped 4 bases and J dropped 3 bases, with 9 bases sitting between them. CDR3 length: 13 amino acids. Germline V gene lookup returns CDR1 LNHNV and CDR2 YYDKDF (reference sequence). CDR3 loop: CATSISTDYGYTF. For the CDR3, the DNA is TGTGCCACCAGCATATCCACGGACTATGGCTACACCTTC. The whole variable domain, filled in from reference TRBV15 and TRBJ1-2, reads DAMVIQNPRYQVTQFGKPVTLSCSQTLNHNVMYWYQQKSSQAPKLLFHYYDKDFNNEADTPDNFQSRRPNTSFCFLDIRSPGLGDTAMYLCATSISTDYGYTFGSGTRLTVV.

V gene TRBV20-1 combines with J gene TRBJ2-5; D gene ambiguous. Trimming removed 3 bases at V and 5 bases at J, with 7 bases between. The CDR3 contains 11 residues. Germline V CDR1 and CDR2: DFQATT, SNEGSKA (reference sequence). CDR3: CSASSGETQYF. The CDR3 coding sequence is TGCAGTGCTAGCTCCGGGGAGACCCAGTACTTC.

As regards this clone: An end of the junction differs from the germline gene, which may be a read error. The V gene is TRBV7-2, the J gene TRBJ1-1, with unresolved D. The CDR3 loop spans 10 amino acids. The germline gives CDR1 SGHTA, CDR2 FQGNSA. CDR3 in DNA: TGTGCCAGCAGATACACAGAAGCTTTCTTT. Translation gives CASRYTEAFF.

This clone was detected a few times. The chain carries TRBV6-6 and TRBJ2-1, with D hard to call. CDR1 and CDR2 (germline): MNHNY, SVGAGI (reference sequence). V was clipped by 2 bases and J by 0 bases, with 2 bases between them. CDR3 length equals 13 residues. This chain's CDR3 is CASSYSSYNEQFF. The DNA of the CDR3 is TGTGCCAGCAGTTACAGCTCCTACAATGAGCAGTTCTTC.

The J gene is TRBJ1-2, the V gene TRBV4-1; D is possibly TRBD1 (6 bases). The CDR3 is 16 amino acids. V shed 3 bases and J shed 0 bases, with 14 bases lying between them. Germline assignment: CDR1 MGHRA and CDR2 YSYEKL. The CDR3 coding sequence is TGCGCCAGCAGCCAGGTCAGGGGACGACCTAACTATGGCTACACCTTC. Translating it yields CASSQVRGRPNYGYTF.

Here the CDR3 reads CASSMVATLNTEAFF. The CDR3 DNA sequence: TGTGCCAGTAGTATGGTCGCCACCCTGAACACTGAAGCTTTCTTT. The gene calls are TRBV19 and TRBJ1-1; D gene unclear. Deletions cut 3 bases from V and 0 bases from J, with 11 bases between. This CDR3 is built from 15 residues. Germline CDR1 is LNHDA and CDR2 is SQIVND (reference sequence).

The chain joins TRBV6-5 to TRBJ1-1; no definite D call. This CDR3 region has 13 residues. CDR1 and CDR2 from the germline V gene are MNHEY and SVGAGI. The V gene lost 2 bases and the J gene lost 6 bases, with 10 bases spanning the gap. In nucleotides, the CDR3 is TGTGCCAGCAGTTACCCGAACAACGCTGAAGCTTTCTTT. This codes for CASSYPNNAEAFF.

CDR3 sequence: CASGTSAIYSYEQYF. CDR3 coding DNA: TGTGCCAGCGGGACTAGCGCAATATACTCCTACGAGCAGTACTTC. The rearrangement links TRBV2 to TRBJ2-7; 10 nucleotides match TRBD2. Germline CDR1 and CDR2: SNHLY and FYNNEI. The CDR3 is made up of 15 amino acids. V dropped 8 bases and J dropped 0; count of bases not matched to a gene: 7.

V gene TRBV27 combines with J gene TRBJ2-7; D not certain. In germline, CDR1 is MNHEY, CDR2 SMNVEV (reference sequence). The CDR3 extends over 12 amino acids. Trimming took off 6 bases at V and 3 bases at J, with 9 bases between the two ends. The CDR3 region has the DNA TGTGCCAGCAGCCCCAGAGTCTACGAGCAGTACTTC. This encodes CASSPRVYEQYF.

This clone occurred a few times. At one end the junction does not follow the germline gene, possibly because of a read error. V is TRBV4-1 and J is TRBJ1-5; 9 bases are a match to TRBD1. CDR3 length: 14 residues. The germline CDR1 and CDR2 sequences are MGHRA and YSYEKL. CDR3 sequence (DNA): TGCGCCAGCAGCCGGGACAGGGCGAGGCATCCCCATCATTTT. Its protein product is CASSRDRARHPHHF.